One and the same sample provided the 19 T cell receptor beta chains below, sequenced in a study of metastatic and nonmetastatic thyroid tumors. TCRdb re-called the PCR reads with MiXCR. The top ten clones hold more than 9% of a sample with about 19,000 clones, approximately 22% of them seen once. Prior to thyroid surgery, none of the patients had received any treatment. Sequencing was performed on tumor tissue. The receptors were sampled from a male donor with papillary thyroid cancer or a benign thyroid nodule (not recorded which). Some clones in this sample may be carry-over from other donors' samples.

This clone was seen once. The chain combines TRBV11-2 with TRBJ2-2, with TRBD2 matching over 9 bases. CDR3 length: 18 amino acids. Germline V gene lookup returns CDR1 SGHAT and CDR2 FQNNGV. V dropped 0 bases and J dropped 6; count of bases not matched to a gene: 11. CDR3 sequence reads: CASSLDAGLAGKAGELFF. The CDR3 DNA reads TGTGCCAGCAGCTTAGATGCGGGCCTAGCGGGAAAAGCCGGGGAGCTGTTTTTT.

This clone showed up many times. This chain uses TRBV10-3 with TRBJ1-4; the match to TRBD1 covers 7 bases. Germline CDR1 reads ENHRY; CDR2 reads SYGVKD. After removal of 6 bases from V and 4 bases from J, the junction contained 5 bases not matched to a gene. This CDR3 is built from 14 residues. The CDR3 DNA follows: TGTGCCATCAGGAACGGGACAGATAATGAAAAACTGTTTTTT. This encodes CAIRNGTDNEKLFF.

This clone has a count of ten or more. The chain joins TRBV20-1 to TRBJ2-6; D possibly corresponds to TRBD2 (5 bases). Germline V gene sequence: CDR1 DFQATT, CDR2 SNEGSKA (reference sequence). This CDR3 comprises 14 residues. Trimming stripped 5 bases from V and 0 bases from J, with 8 bases between. The CDR3 spells CSASRDSGANVLTF. The CDR3 region has the DNA TGCAGTGCTTCCCGGGACTCTGGGGCCAACGTCCTGACTTTC.

This clone was picked up many times. The chain is built from TRBV15 and TRBJ1-5, with D possibly matching TRBD1 (5 bases). V lost 0 bases, J lost 2 bases, and 8 bases lay in between. The CDR3 contains 15 residues. The germline V gene encodes CDR1 LNHNV and CDR2 YYDKDF (reference sequence). This CDR3 is CATSRDPGGNQPQHF. For the CDR3, the DNA is TGTGCCACCAGCAGAGATCCGGGGGGCAATCAGCCCCAGCATTTT. Full variable domain (outside the CDR3, taken from reference TRBV15 and TRBJ1-5): DAMVIQNPRYQVTQFGKPVTLSCSQTLNHNVMYWYQQKSSQAPKLLFHYYDKDFNNEADTPDNFQSRRPNTSFCFLDIRSPGLGDTAMYLCATSRDPGGNQPQHFGDGTRLSIL.

This clone is termed medium-sized. V usage is TRBV29-1 and J usage is TRBJ2-2; 11 nucleotides agree with TRBD2. The germline V gene encodes CDR1 SQVTM and CDR2 ANQGSEA. This CDR3 has 15 amino acids. V gave up 2 bases and J gave up 7 bases; unmatched junction bases: 6. DNA for the CDR3: TGCAGCGTTGAATTAGCGGGAGGGTCGGTCGGGGAGCTGTTTTTT. This codes for CSVELAGGSVGELFF.

In this sample, this clone turned up many times. This rearrangement joins TRBV11-3 to TRBJ2-7; possible D gene TRBD1, 5 bases. The CDR3 consists of 12 residues. Trimming shortened V by 4 bases and J by 8 bases, and 12 bases separated the two germline ends. The germline V gene has CDR1 SGHNT and CDR2 YENEEA. The chain's CDR3 is CASSWEGVKQYF. The CDR3 DNA sequence: TGTGCCAGCAGCTGGGAAGGGGTTAAGCAGTACTTC. Drawing the rest from reference TRBV11-3 and TRBJ2-7, the complete variable domain is EAGVVQSPRYKIIEKKQPVAFWCNPISGHNTLYWYLQNLGQGPELLIRYENEEAVDDSQLPKDRFSAERLKGVDSTLKIQPAELGDSAVYLCASSWEGVKQYFGPGTRLTVT.

There are many counts of this clone. The chain has TRBV4-2 and TRBJ1-5; D not certain. Trimming removed 0 bases from V and 6 bases from J, with 12 bases in between. CDR1 is LGHNA, CDR2 YNFKEQ, per germline. The CDR3 runs 15 residues. This CDR3 reads CASSQDREYSQPQHF. Here the CDR3 DNA reads TGTGCCAGCAGCCAAGATCGGGAGTATTCTCAGCCCCAGCATTTT.

This clone was counted ten times or more. The chain recombines TRBV6-1 with TRBJ2-4; no reliable D call. Germline CDR1 and CDR2: MNHNS and SASEGT. V was cut by 2 bases and J by 3 bases, with 20 bases left in between. The CDR3 covers 18 residues. The CDR3 nucleotides read TGTGCCAGCAGTGAAATCGTCGTCGTTAGGTCCGTCAAAAACATTCAGTACTTC. This translates into CASSEIVVVRSVKNIQYF.

This clone was observed many times. The gene calls are TRBV5-5 and TRBJ2-7; 10 nucleotides match TRBD1. CDR1 and CDR2 from the germline V gene are SGHKS and YYEKEE (reference sequence). The CDR3 spans 14 residues. J gave up 4 bases and V 4 bases, and 5 bases lay outside the gene matches. The CDR3 DNA reads as TGTGCCAGCAGCGTGGGACAGGGGTTTTACGAGCAGTACTTC. It is translated as CASSVGQGFYEQYF.

The sample holds many counts of this clone. This chain links TRBV4-3 with TRBJ2-2; TRBD1 might be the D (6 bases). The CDR3 has 14 amino acids. V was shortened by 5 bases and J by 7 bases, with 14 bases between the two germline ends. Germline-derived CDR1 and CDR2 are LGHNA and YSLEER. The DNA of the CDR3 is TGCGCCAGCAGCACTCAGGGGCATGACGGGGAGCTGTTTTTT. This translates into CASSTQGHDGELFF.

This clone appeared many times. This chain links TRBV27 with TRBJ1-4; maybe TRBD1 (6 bases). CDR3 size: 15 residues. V lost 4 bases and J 8 bases, leaving 17 bases between the germline ends. CDR1 MNHEY and CDR2 SMNVEV come from the germline V gene (reference sequence). CDR3 region: CASSYSGQKREKLFF. The CDR3, as DNA: TGTGCCAGCAGTTACTCGGGACAAAAACGGGAAAAACTGTTTTTT.

In regard to this clone: Possible read error: a much larger clone is one base away. CDR3 in DNA: TGCAGCTTTCTAGTCTGGGGCGGCTACACCTTC. This sequence encodes CSFLVWGGYTF. The V and J genes are TRBV29-1 and TRBJ1-2, with D perhaps TRBD1 (5 bases). This CDR3 spans 11 amino acids. Germline V lookup: CDR1 SQVTM, CDR2 ANQGSEA. V gave up 8 bases and J gave up 8 bases, with 15 bases separating them.

This clone was seen repeatedly, ten times or more. The chain uses TRBV28 and TRBJ1-1, with D maybe TRBD1 (5 bases). Germline values: CDR1 MDHEN, CDR2 SYDVKM. The CDR3 is 13 amino acids. The V and J ends lost 7 bases and 4 bases respectively, with 13 bases between them. The CDR3 is CASTAFGGTEAFF. CDR3 DNA sequence: TGTGCCAGCACCGCCTTTGGGGGCACTGAAGCTTTCTTT.

This clone was counted at least ten times. CDR3 DNA: TGTGCCAGCAGCCAAGATGGACTAGCGGGATCTGGGGCCAACGTCCTGACTTTC. It is translated as CASSQDGLAGSGANVLTF. This chain connects TRBV4-2 to TRBJ2-6, with 12 bases fitting TRBD2. Germline CDR1 is LGHNA and CDR2 is YNFKEQ. The CDR3 totals 18 residues. Trimming took 0 bases from V and 1 from J; bases not matched to a gene: 1.

The J gene is TRBJ2-7, the V gene TRBV11-3; perhaps D is TRBD1 or TRBD2 (7 bases each). Germline V gene data show CDR1 as SGHNT and CDR2 as YENEEA. CDR3 size: 13 residues. V lost 5 bases to trimming and J lost 1 base, with 9 bases between them. The CDR3 protein is CASSQGGSYEQYF. In nucleotides, the CDR3 is TGTGCCAGCAGCCAGGGGGGGTCCTACGAGCAGTACTTC.

In this sample, this clone turned up many times. This chain connects TRBV28 to TRBJ2-5; 11 bases align to TRBD2. The V segment lost 5 bases and the J segment 0 bases; nucleotides outside the gene matches: 8. This CDR3 contains 17 residues. Germline values: CDR1 MDHEN, CDR2 SYDVKM. The CDR3 sequence is CASSPPLAGAYQETQYF. CDR3 nucleotides: TGTGCCAGCAGTCCACCACTAGCGGGAGCATACCAAGAGACCCAGTACTTC.

The V call is TRBV6-1, the J call TRBJ1-6, with D perhaps matching TRBD1 (5 bases). CDR1 and CDR2 from the germline V gene are MNHNS and SASEGT. The V end lost 2 bases, the J end lost 6 bases, and 11 bases lay between the germline ends. CDR3 length: 15 amino acids. The CDR3 region is CASSEFGAANSPLHF. CDR3 sequence (DNA): TGTGCCAGCAGTGAATTTGGGGCGGCTAATTCACCCCTCCACTTT.

This clone was recorded at least ten times. V and J are TRBV27 and TRBJ2-3; TRBD2 might be the D (6 bases). The germline CDR1 and CDR2 sequences are MNHEY and SMNVEV (reference sequence). Deletions cut 4 bases from V and 0 bases from J, with 14 bases between. The CDR3 spans 16 residues. In DNA, the CDR3 is TGTGCCAGCAGTTCATACAGGACTACTAGCACAGATACGCAGTATTTT. This translates into CASSSYRTTSTDTQYF.

This clone is medium-sized within its sample. The V call is TRBV19, the J call TRBJ2-3; 8 nucleotides align to TRBD2. The CDR3 runs 15 residues. Germline-derived CDR1 and CDR2 are LNHDA and SQIVND (reference sequence). The ends lost 5 bases at V and 5 bases at J; junction bases unmatched: 9. The CDR3 sequence: CASSGASGWGDTQYF. In nucleotides, the CDR3 is TGTGCCAGTAGTGGAGCTAGCGGGTGGGGAGATACGCAGTATTTT.